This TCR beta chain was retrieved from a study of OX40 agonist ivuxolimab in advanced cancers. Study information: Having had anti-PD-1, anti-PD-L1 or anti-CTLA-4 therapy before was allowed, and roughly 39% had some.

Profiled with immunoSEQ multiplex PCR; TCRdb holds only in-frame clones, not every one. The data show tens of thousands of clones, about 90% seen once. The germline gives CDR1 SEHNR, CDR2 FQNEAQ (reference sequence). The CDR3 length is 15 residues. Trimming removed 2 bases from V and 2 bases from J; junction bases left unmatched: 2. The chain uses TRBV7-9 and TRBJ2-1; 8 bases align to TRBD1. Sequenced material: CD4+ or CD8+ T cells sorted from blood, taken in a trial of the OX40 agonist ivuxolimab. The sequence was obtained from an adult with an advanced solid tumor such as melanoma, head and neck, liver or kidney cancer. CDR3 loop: CASSLRTGPYNEQFF. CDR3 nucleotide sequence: TGTGCCAGCAGCTTACGGACAGGGCCCTACAATGAGCAGTTCTTC.